This is a list of T cell receptor beta chains from one sample in a study of CD8 T cells in Susac syndrome. TCRdb processed the immunoSEQ multiplex PCR reads anew with MiXCR; each CDR3 protein has one entry. The profile shows about 60,000 distinct CDR3 sequences, around 90% of them singletons. The sample was CD8+ T cells from PBMCs. Source of these receptors: a human donor in good health. The CDR3 runs from the conserved cysteine through the conserved F or W. A D gene is named only where the DNA matches it firmly. The size of a clone is reported for some rows only, either as once, few or many, or as a class for expanded clones.

size: -; V: TRBV12-2; J: TRBJ1-6; D: -; DNA: TGTGCAAGTCGCTTAGCGAACAGCTGCGTCAATTCACCCCTCCACTTT; CDR3: CASRLANSCVNSPLHF
size: -; V: TRBV4-2; J: TRBJ2-5; D: TRBD2; DNA: TGTGCCAGCAGCCAAGATCCCCAGCGGGGGGGCCTTATTGAAGAGACCCAGTACTTC; CDR3: CASSQDPQRGGLIEETQYF
size: -; V: TRBV18; J: TRBJ1-2; D: -; DNA: TGTGCCAGCTCACCACCAAACAGGGCAAACCCTTCCTATGGCTACACCTTC; CDR3: CASSPPNRANPSYGYTF
size: -; V: TRBV30; J: TRBJ1-1; D: -; DNA: TGTGCCCGGAGTTTGATTCCGGGAGCTGAAGCTTTCTTT; CDR3: CARSLIPGAEAFF
size: -; V: TRBV9; J: TRBJ1-5; D: -; DNA: TGTGCCAGCAGCGACTCCGAGGACACTGATCAGCCCCGGCATTTT; CDR3: CASSDSEDTDQPRHF
size: once; V: TRBV5-4; J: TRBJ2-1; D: -; DNA: TGTGCCAGCCGCGGAGGACTCCCTTCCTACAATGAGCAGTTCTTC; CDR3: CASRGGLPSYNEQFF
size: once; V: TRBV4-1; J: TRBJ1-2; D: -; DNA: TGCGCCAGCAGCCATAGGGCTACCGGGACTTCGGGTGATGGCTACACCTTC; CDR3: CASSHRATGTSGDGYTF
size: -; V: TRBV5-1; J: TRBJ1-1; D: TRBD1; DNA: TGCGCCAGCAGCTTGGGGGGGCAGGGGGCTGAAGCTTTCTTT; CDR3: CASSLGGQGAEAFF
size: -; V: TRBV7-9; J: TRBJ1-1; D: -; DNA: TGTGCCAGCAGCTTGGAAAACACTGAAGCTTTCTTT; CDR3: CASSLENTEAFF
size: -; V: TRBV5-5; J: TRBJ2-7; D: -; DNA: TGTGCCAGCAGCTCAGAATTTGGGGGCCGCTACGAGCAGTACTTC; CDR3: CASSSEFGGRYEQYF
size: -; V: TRBV29-1; J: TRBJ1-1; D: TRBD1; DNA: TGCAGCGCGACAGGGTCGAACACTGAAGCTTTCTTT; CDR3: CSATGSNTEAFF
size: -; V: TRBV20-1; J: TRBJ2-5; D: -; DNA: TGCAGTGCTAGCGGGGGACCGGAGGGCCAAGAGACCCAGTACTTC; CDR3: CSASGGPEGQETQYF
size: -; V: TRBV7-6; J: TRBJ2-2; D: -; DNA: TGTGCCAGCAGCCCGTTACTGGGCGGGGAGCTGTTTTTT; CDR3: CASSPLLGGELFF
size: -; V: TRBV28; J: TRBJ2-7; D: TRBD1; DNA: TGTGCCAGCAGTTCCGGGGACAGCGGAGATTCCTACGAGCAGTACTTC; CDR3: CASSSGDSGDSYEQYF
size: -; V: TRBV27; J: TRBJ1-2; D: TRBD1; DNA: TGTGCCAGCAGCCCAGGGACAGGGGGTGGCTACACCTTC; CDR3: CASSPGTGGGYTF
size: -; V: TRBV7-9; J: TRBJ2-5; D: -; DNA: TGTGCCAGCAGCTTATCCCCCCTAGACCGGGGAGAGACCCAGTACTTC; CDR3: CASSLSPLDRGETQYF